This T cell receptor (beta chain) was profiled in a study of blood T cell repertoires in COVID-19 (dated by TCRdb to between 2020 and 2021). Background for the entire study: Samples from collaborators originated in the United States, Italy and Spain and spanned both the acute and convalescent phases of COVID-19. The material from the prospective study consisted of cDNA or gDNA derived from T cells, B-cell-depleted T cells, or PBMCs. Subjects who had been exposed to COVID-19, were actively infected with it, or had recovered from it provided the deeply sampled blood TCRbeta repertoires that made up the dataset. The repertoires were made available in a free public database intended to serve as a resource for research on the immune response to SARS-CoV-2. The samples were drawn from two sources: the first 160 participants of the ongoing ImmuneRACE study, and over 1,000 subjects contributed by 6 global collaborators. Sample metadata almost always included a de-identified subject ID, COVID-19 status, age in years and sex. Where HLA class I and class II types were available, the types were taken from metadata supplied by the sample provider, not from assay-based typing. Overall results and qualifications from the work: The quantity of clinical and demographic metadata differed by source and by participant and was supplied without curation.

The collaborating institutions used their own protocols to collect whole blood in K2EDTA tubes. For TCRbeta analysis, collaborators shipped samples as frozen whole blood, isolated PBMCs, or DNA extracted from either of those sample types. About this clone itself: This clone's antigen is unknown. The sample holds no much larger clone one base away, and base qualities are not on file.

The immunoSEQ Assay, a bias-controlled multiplex PCR, was used to amplify TCRbeta CDR3 regions from genomic DNA. In the original analysis: The number of nucleated cells in each sample was estimated by amplification of reference gene primers within the assay. Sequence reads were collapsed and filtered to measure the absolute abundance of every unique TCRbeta CDR3 rearrangement. For each sample, productive Simpson clonality was calculated as the square root of Simpson's diversity index across productive rearrangements. The source is immuneACCESS, and TCRdb retained only in-frame sequences with V and J called. Part of the clones is not carried over; for the studies checked, unresolved V genes explain less than half of this, and the remainder is unexplained. From that table come the V and J calls and clone size; the DNA was used to work out D and trimming. This sample holds over 130,000 clones; 75% to 80% were observed only once. Approximately 9.4% of the sample is taken by the ten largest.

What was sequenced was peripheral blood. This receptor was taken from a woman aged 45-65 years with active or convalescent COVID-19.

The CDR3 has the sequence CASSYSRSTANTEAFF. The bases are TGTGCCAGCAGTTACTCCCGATCGACAGCTAACACTGAAGCTTTCTTT. The chain is encoded by TRBV6-2 or TRBV6-3 joined to TRBJ1-1, and TRBD1 may be the D gene, going by 5 matching bases. The germline V gene gives CDR1 as MNHEY and CDR2 as SVGEGT. The V end loses 0 bases and the J end loses 2 bases, and a stretch of 13 bases separates them. The CDR3, cysteine through phenylalanine, is 16 amino acids long. Only the CDR3 DNA is retained, 48 bases long and in frame from the first base.